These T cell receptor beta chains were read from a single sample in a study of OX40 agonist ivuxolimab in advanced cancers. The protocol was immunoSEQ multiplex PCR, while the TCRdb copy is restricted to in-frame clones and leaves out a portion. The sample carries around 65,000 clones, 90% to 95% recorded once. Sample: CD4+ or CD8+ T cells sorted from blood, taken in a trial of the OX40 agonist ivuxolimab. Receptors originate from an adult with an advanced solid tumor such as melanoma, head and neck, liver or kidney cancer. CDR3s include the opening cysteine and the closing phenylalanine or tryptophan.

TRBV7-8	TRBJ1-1	CASSSSNTEAFF
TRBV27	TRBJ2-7	CASSPQRMRAYEQYF
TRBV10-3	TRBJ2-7	CAISEAPQGAGTYEQYF
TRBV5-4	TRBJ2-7	CASSFGYAYEQYF
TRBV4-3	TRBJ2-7	CASSQGLAGVHEQYF
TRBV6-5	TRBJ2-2	CASSARHNGELFF
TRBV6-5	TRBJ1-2	CASSSWTGDGYGYTF
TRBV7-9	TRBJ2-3	CASSLAPESNTQYF
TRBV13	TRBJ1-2	CASSSRGLDYGYTF
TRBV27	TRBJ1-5	CASSLAGIGQPQHF
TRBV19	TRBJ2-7	CASSIDFGRAYEQYF
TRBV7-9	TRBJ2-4	CASSLVGLAKNIQYF
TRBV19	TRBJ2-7	CASSIAGSGGSIYEQYF
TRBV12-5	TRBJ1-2	CASGLPGSYTGYGYTF
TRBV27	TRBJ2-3	CASSRVTSGFTDTQYF
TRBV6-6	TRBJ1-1	CASRGPTEAFF
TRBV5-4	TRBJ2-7	CASSPTPGWDEQYF
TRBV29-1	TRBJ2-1	CSVDSTGQEQFF
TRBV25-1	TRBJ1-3	CASNGQADGNTIYF
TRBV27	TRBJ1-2	CASTVRPYGYTF
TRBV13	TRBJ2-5	CASSARLAGETLQETQYF
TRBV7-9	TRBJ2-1	CASSLGLGLYNEQFF
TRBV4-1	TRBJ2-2	CASSQEGTGDTGELFF
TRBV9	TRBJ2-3	CASSVGASASSTDTQYF
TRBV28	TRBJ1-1	CASSFGQGWGAFF
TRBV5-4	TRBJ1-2	CASSIGGGYTF
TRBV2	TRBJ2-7	CASLAGDYEQYF
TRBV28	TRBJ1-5	CASSFPGQGQVNQPQHF
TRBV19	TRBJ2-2	CATHRPNTGELFF
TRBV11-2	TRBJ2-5	CASSPEGRPRPQETQYF